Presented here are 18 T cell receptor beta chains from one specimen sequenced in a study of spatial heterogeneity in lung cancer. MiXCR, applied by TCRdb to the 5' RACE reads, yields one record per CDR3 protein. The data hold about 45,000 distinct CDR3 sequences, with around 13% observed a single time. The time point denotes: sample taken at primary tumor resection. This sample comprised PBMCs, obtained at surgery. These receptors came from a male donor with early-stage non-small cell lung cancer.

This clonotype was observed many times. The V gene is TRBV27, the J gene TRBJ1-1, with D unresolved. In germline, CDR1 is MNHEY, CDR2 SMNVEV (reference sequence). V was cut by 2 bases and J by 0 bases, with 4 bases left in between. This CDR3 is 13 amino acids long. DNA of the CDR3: TGTGCCAGCAGTTTAATGATGAACACTGAAGCTTTCTTT. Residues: CASSLMMNTEAFF.

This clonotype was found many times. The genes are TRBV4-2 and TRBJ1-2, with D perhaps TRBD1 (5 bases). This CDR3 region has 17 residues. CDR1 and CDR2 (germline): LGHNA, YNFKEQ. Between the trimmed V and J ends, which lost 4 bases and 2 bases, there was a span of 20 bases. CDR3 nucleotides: TGTGCCAGCAGCCGAGTGCCGATCGGGGCAGGCAACTATGGCTACACCTTC. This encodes CASSRVPIGAGNYGYTF.

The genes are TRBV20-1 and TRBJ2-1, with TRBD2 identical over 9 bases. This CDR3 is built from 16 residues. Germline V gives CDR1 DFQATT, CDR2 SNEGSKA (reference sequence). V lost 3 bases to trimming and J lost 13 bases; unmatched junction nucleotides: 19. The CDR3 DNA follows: TGCAGTGCTAGGGATCCCAGGATAGCGGGAGCCACACAACAGTTCTTC. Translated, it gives CSARDPRIAGATQQFF.

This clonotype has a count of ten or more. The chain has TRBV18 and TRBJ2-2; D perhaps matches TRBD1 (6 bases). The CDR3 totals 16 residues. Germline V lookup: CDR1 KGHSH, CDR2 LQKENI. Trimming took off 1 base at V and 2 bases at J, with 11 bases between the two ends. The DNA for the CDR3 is TGTGCCAGCTCACCACTTACAGGGACCAACACCGGGGAGCTGTTTTTT. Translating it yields CASSPLTGTNTGELFF.

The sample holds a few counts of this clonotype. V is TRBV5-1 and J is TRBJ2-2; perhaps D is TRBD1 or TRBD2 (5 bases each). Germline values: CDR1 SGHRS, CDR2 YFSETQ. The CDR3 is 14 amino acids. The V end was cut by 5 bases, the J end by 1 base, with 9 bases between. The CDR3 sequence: CASRSGGNTGELFF. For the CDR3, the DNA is TGCGCCAGCAGATCTGGGGGGAACACCGGGGAGCTGTTTTTT.

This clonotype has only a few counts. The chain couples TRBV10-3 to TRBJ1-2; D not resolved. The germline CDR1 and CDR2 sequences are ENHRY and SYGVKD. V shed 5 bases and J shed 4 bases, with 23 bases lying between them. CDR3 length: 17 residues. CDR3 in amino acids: CAISPSVGSAKLYGYTF. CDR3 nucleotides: TGTGCCATCAGTCCCTCCGTTGGCAGTGCGAAGCTCTATGGCTACACCTTC.

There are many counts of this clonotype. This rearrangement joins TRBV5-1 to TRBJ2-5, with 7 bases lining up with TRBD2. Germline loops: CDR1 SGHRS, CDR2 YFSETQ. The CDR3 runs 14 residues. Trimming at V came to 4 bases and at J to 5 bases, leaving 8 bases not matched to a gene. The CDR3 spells CASSDTSASETQYF. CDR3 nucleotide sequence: TGCGCCAGCAGCGATACTAGCGCCTCCGAGACCCAGTACTTC.

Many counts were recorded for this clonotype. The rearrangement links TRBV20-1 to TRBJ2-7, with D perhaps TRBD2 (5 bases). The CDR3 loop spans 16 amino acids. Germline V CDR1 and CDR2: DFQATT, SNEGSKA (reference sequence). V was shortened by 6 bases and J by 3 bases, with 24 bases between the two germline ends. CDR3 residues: CSAPLLAGALYYEQYF. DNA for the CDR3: TGCAGTGCGCCTCTGCTTGCGGGTGCACTTTACTACGAGCAGTACTTC.

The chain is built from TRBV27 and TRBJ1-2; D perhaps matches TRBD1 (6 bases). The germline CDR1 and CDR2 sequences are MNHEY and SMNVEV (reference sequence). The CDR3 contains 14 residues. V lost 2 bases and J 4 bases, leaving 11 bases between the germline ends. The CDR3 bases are TGTGCCAGCAGTTTAGGGGGGCTCGGCTATGGCTACACCTTC. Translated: CASSLGGLGYGYTF.

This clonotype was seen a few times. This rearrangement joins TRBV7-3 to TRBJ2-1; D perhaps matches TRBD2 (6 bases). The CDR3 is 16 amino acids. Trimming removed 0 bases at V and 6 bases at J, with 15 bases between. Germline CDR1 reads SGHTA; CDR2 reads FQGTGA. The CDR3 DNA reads TGTGCCAGCAGCTTAACGACTAGTGGTTTGAGCAATGAGCAGTTCTTC. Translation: CASSLTTSGLSNEQFF.

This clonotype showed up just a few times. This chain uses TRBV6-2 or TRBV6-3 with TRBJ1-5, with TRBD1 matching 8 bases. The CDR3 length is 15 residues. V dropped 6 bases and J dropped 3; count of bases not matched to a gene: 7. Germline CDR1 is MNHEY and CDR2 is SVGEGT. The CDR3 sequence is CASSPTGGYNQPQHF. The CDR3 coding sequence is TGTGCCAGCAGCCCAACAGGGGGTTACAATCAGCCCCAGCATTTT.

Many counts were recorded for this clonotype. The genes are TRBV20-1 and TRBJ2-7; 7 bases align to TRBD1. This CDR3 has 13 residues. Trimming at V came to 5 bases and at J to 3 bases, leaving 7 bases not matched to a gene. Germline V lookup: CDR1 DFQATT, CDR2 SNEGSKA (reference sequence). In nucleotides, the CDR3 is TGCAGTGCTTTTCGACAGGGCCACTACGAGCAGTACTTC. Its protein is CSAFRQGHYEQYF.

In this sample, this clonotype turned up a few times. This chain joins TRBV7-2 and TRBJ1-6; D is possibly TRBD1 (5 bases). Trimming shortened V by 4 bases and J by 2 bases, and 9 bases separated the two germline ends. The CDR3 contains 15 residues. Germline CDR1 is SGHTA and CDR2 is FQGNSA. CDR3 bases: TGTGCCAGCAGCTCCGAGACAGCCTATAATTCACCCCTCCACTTT. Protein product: CASSSETAYNSPLHF.

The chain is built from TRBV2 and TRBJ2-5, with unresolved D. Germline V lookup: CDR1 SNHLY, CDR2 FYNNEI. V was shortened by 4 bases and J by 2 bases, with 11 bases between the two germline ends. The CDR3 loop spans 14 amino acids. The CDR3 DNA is TGTGCCAGCAGTGTCCGCCAGCAACAAGAGACCCAGTACTTC. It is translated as CASSVRQQQETQYF.

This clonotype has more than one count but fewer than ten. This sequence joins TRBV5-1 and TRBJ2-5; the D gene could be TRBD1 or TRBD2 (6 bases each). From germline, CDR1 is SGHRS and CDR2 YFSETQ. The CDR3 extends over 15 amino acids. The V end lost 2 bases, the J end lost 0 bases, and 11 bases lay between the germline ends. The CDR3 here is CASSLGGLYQETQYF. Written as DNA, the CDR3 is TGCGCCAGCAGCTTAGGGGGACTGTACCAAGAGACCCAGTACTTC.

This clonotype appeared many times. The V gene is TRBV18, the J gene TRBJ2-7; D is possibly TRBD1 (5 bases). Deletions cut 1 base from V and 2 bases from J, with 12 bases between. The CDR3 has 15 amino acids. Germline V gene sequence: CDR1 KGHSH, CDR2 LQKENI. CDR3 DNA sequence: TGTGCCAGCTCACCACGTATCCAGGGTCCCTACGAGCAGTACTTC. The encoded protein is CASSPRIQGPYEQYF.

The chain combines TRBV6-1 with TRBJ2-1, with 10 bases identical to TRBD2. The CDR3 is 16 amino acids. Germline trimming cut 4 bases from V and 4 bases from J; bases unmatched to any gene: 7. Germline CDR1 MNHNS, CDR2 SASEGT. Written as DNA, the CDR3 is TGTGCCAGCAGTGCAGACCCTAGCGGGGGTTACAATGAGCAGTTCTTC. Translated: CASSADPSGGYNEQFF.

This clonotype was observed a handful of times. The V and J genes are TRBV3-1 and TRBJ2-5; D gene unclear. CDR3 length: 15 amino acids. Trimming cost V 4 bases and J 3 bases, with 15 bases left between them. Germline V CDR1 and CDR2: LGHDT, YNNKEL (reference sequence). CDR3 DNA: TGTGCCAGCAGCCCTCTGCGGTCTGGCGAAGAGACCCAGTACTTC. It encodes CASSPLRSGEETQYF.